This T cell receptor beta chain was captured by sequencing in a study of glioma-infiltrating T cells (dated by TCRdb to the mid-2010s). Some background on the complete study: TCR alpha- and beta-chain repertoires were sequenced from glioma tissue, non-neoplastic brain tissue and matched peripheral blood mononuclear cells. Each tissue-infiltrating repertoire was compared with the same patient's peripheral blood repertoire to measure divergence between tissue and blood T-cell populations. Three low-grade glioma patients, fewer than 10 primary glioblastoma patients, and three non-glioma patients who contributed non-neoplastic brain tissue made up the paired cohort. General study outcomes and caveats: VJ-independent divergence between tissue and blood was below expectation in non-neoplastic patients but above expectation in all gliomas, especially low-grade gliomas. Group comparisons were based on small numbers of patients: three non-neoplastic, three low-grade glioma and several glioblastoma patients. Only a very small number of CDR3 sequences turned up in both tissue and blood, a result put down to high CDR3 diversity combined with limited sampling.

This clonotype turned up a few times. Its recognized antigen is unknown. No base qualities exist here, and no much larger clone lies one base off it. The iRepertoire nested amplicon-rescue multiplex PCR (arm-PCR) platform was used to amplify TCR alpha and beta CDR3 regions from RNA. For one-step reverse transcription and amplification, about 100-450 ng of tissue mRNA or PBMC total RNA was used as input. Following bead purification, Illumina adapters were added by a secondary multiplex PCR, and libraries between 200 and 400 bp were gel-purified. The libraries contained internal 6-nucleotide barcodes that were used for demultiplexing. Sequencing of libraries was performed on an Illumina MiSeq with 2x220 or 2x250 nucleotide paired-end reads. In the authors' own workflow: Paired reads were merged using FLASH 1.2.11 and were aligned to the GRCh37 human genome using BWA-MEM, after which TRA and TRB reads were extracted. An IMGT-derived reference of cassette sequences and CDR3 motifs, with pseudogenes included, was used for V and J assignment. Reads were translated in three frames, and productive CDR3s were defined as those with a C...FGXG motif and no stop codons. Unique combinations of V-J cassette pair and CDR3 amino acid sequence were defined as clonotypes. Reads were filtered by Hamming distance, thresholded by each sample's sequence error rate in mapped regions. Starting from the raw public reads, TCRdb applied fastp trimming at Q25, assembled clones with MiXCR and retained in-frame beta chains. Each CDR3 protein gets just one entry, which takes the most common genes and DNA from the rows behind it. TCRdb assigned the V and J calls; the authors' analysis was not used. This sample gives about 2,500 distinct CDR3 sequences in total; around 73% of them show up just once. Around 30% of the sample rests with the top ten.

Cut back by 6 bases and 10 bases, the V and J ends lie 26 bases apart. From its cysteine to its phenylalanine, the CDR3 spans 15 amino acids. Only CDR3 DNA remains: 45 bases, in frame from the first base. CDR1 and CDR2, per the germline V gene (reference sequence), are DFQATT and SNEGSKA. Sequencing was done on a sample of glioma tissue, nonneoplastic brain tissue, or PBMCs (not recorded which). The chain was built from TRBV20-1 and TRBJ2-3; no D gene call is confident. The sequence was obtained from a human donor with low-grade glioma or glioblastoma, undergoing nonglioma brain surgery, or in good health (not recorded which). The DNA is TGCAGTGCCCCCGCTGACCCATCGCGGCCCGATCCGCAGTATTTT. Translated, this is CSAPADPSRPDPQYF.